Following are 24 T cell receptor beta chains from one sample sequenced in a study of T cells in Graves' hyperthyroidism and ophthalmopathy. Amplification of TCR beta CDR3 regions was performed using RNA transcripts as template. With the HTBI primer set, the TCR CDR3 went through a first round of RT-PCR. TCRdb reprocessed the multiplex PCR reads with MiXCR, giving one entry per CDR3 protein. Counted here are hundreds of thousands of distinct CDR3 sequences, just over 45% occurring once; the ten biggest clones make up 8.2%. The material sequenced was peripheral blood or thyroid tissue (not recorded which). The receptors stem from a woman between 18 and 30 years old with Graves' hyperthyroidism.

The table lists this clonotype with many counts. V usage is TRBV24-1 and J usage is TRBJ2-7, with 14 bases that match TRBD2. CDR3 size: 16 residues. The germline V gene encodes CDR1 KGHDR and CDR2 SFDVKD. V lost 4 bases and J lost 6; bases outside the gene matches: 7. The CDR3 DNA reads as TGTGCCACCAGTGAGGGGACTAGCGGGAGTATAGGCGAGCAGTACTTC. Translated, it gives CATSEGTSGSIGEQYF.

This clonotype showed up just a few times. V and J are TRBV19 and TRBJ2-2; tentative D call: TRBD2 (6 bases). Trimming took 7 bases from V and 5 from J, leaving 14 bases between them. The CDR3 covers 14 residues. Germline loops: CDR1 LNHDA, CDR2 SQIVND (reference sequence). CDR3 amino acids: CASKIVGGTGELFF. The CDR3 DNA is TGTGCCAGTAAGATCGTGGGGGGTACCGGGGAGCTGTTTTTT.

The V gene is TRBV25-1, the J gene TRBJ1-2; 8 bases are a match to TRBD1. This CDR3 has 15 residues. The V and J ends lost 3 bases and 4 bases, in that order; junction bases with no gene match: 7. Germline V CDR1 and CDR2: MGHDK, SYGVNS. CDR3 DNA sequence: TGTGCCAGCAGTGACCCCCGGACAGGGTTCTATGGCTACACCTTC. Translation gives CASSDPRTGFYGYTF.

This clonotype was picked up one time. The genes are TRBV11-2 and TRBJ2-7; TRBD1 agrees at 9 bases. Germline V CDR1 and CDR2: SGHAT, FQNNGV. The trim removed 5 bases at V and 2 bases at J, leaving 7 bases unmatched. CDR3 length: 15 amino acids. The CDR3 region has the DNA TGTGCCAGCAGCGCATCCGGGACAGGGACCTACGAGCAGTACTTC. It codes for CASSASGTGTYEQYF.

This clonotype has only a few counts. The chain joins TRBV9 to TRBJ2-5; perhaps TRBD2 as D (7 bases). Trimming removed 3 bases at V and 5 bases at J, with 11 bases between. Germline lookup yields CDR1 SGDLS and CDR2 YYNGEE. The CDR3 runs 13 residues. The CDR3 nucleotides are TGTGCCAGCAGCGGAGGGGGAGGGGAGACCCAGTACTTC. This translates into CASSGGGGETQYF.

The chain uses TRBV11-3 and TRBJ2-3; D unresolved. Trimming took 2 bases from V and 3 from J, leaving 9 bases between them. The CDR3 extends over 14 amino acids. Germline V gives CDR1 SGHNT, CDR2 YENEEA. CDR3 in amino acids: CASSLNHQTDTQYF. The CDR3 region has the DNA TGTGCCAGCAGCTTAAACCATCAAACAGATACGCAGTATTTT.

The gene calls are TRBV2 and TRBJ2-2; a possible D gene is TRBD2 (7 bases). The CDR3 extends over 15 amino acids. Trimming stripped 7 bases from V and 6 bases from J, with 18 bases between. Germline-derived CDR1 and CDR2 are SNHLY and FYNNEI. The CDR3 bases are TGTGCCAGCACTACAGAGGGGGGGTTAGCCGGGGAGCTGTTTTTT. This translates into CASTTEGGLAGELFF.

V gene TRBV6-2 or TRBV6-3 combines with J gene TRBJ2-2, with a tentative D call TRBD2 (6 bases). Trimming took off 1 base at V and 4 bases at J, with 7 bases between the two ends. CDR1 and CDR2 from the germline V gene are MNHEY and SVGEGT. The CDR3 is 14 residues long. For the CDR3, the DNA is TGTGCCAGCAGTTACTTGGGGGGCACCGGGGAGCTGTTTTTT. It specifies CASSYLGGTGELFF.

V and J are TRBV19 and TRBJ2-7; 8 bases align to TRBD1. This CDR3 has 15 residues. V was pared by 10 bases and J by 1 base, with 12 bases of the junction left unmatched. Germline CDR1 and CDR2: LNHDA and SQIVND (reference sequence). The CDR3 reads CATVMGQAQSYEQYF. CDR3 coding DNA: TGTGCCACAGTGATGGGACAGGCGCAATCCTACGAGCAGTACTTC.

This chain links TRBV7-9 with TRBJ1-1; D uncertain. Deletions cut 2 bases from V and 0 bases from J, with 7 bases between. Germline values: CDR1 SEHNR, CDR2 FQNEAQ (reference sequence). This CDR3 is 14 amino acids long. The CDR3 nucleotides read TGTGCCAGCAGCTTACAGGATATGAACACTGAAGCTTTCTTT. Translated: CASSLQDMNTEAFF. Full variable domain (remainder filled in from reference TRBV7-9 and TRBJ1-1): DTGVSQNPRHKITKRGQNVTFRCDPISEHNRLYWYRQTLGQGPEFLTYFQNEAQLEKSRLLSDRFSAERPKGSFSTLEIQRTEQGDSAMYLCASSLQDMNTEAFFGQGTRLTVV.

This chain joins TRBV7-9 and TRBJ1-1, with TRBD1 identical over 9 bases. The trim removed 1 base at V and 6 bases at J, leaving 3 bases unmatched. The length of the CDR3 is 14 residues. Germline loops: CDR1 SEHNR, CDR2 FQNEAQ (reference sequence). As DNA, the CDR3 is TGTGCCAGCAGCTTAGGACAGGGGGGACCTGAAGCTTTCTTT. Encoded protein: CASSLGQGGPEAFF.

Concerning this clonotype itself: A much larger clone differs from this one at a single base, so this may be a read error. The rearrangement links TRBV7-9 to TRBJ1-3; D ambiguous. The CDR3 is 15 amino acids. In germline, CDR1 is SEHNR, CDR2 FQNEAQ (reference sequence). V lost 0 bases to trimming and J lost 4 bases, with 10 bases between them. The CDR3 sequence: CASSLAVILGNTIYF. The CDR3, as DNA: TGTGCCAGCAGCTTAGCGGTCATACTGGGAAACACCATATATTTT.

This clonotype occurred a few times. V usage is TRBV20-1 and J usage is TRBJ1-6; D ambiguous. Germline loops: CDR1 DFQATT, CDR2 SNEGSKA (reference sequence). V was trimmed by 0 bases and J by 5 bases, leaving 11 bases between them. The CDR3 is made up of 15 amino acids. The CDR3 sequence is CSARDLIDNNSPLHF. The CDR3 DNA reads as TGCAGTGCTAGAGATCTTATAGATAATAATTCACCCCTCCACTTT.

At least ten counts were recorded for this clonotype. The rearrangement links TRBV7-9 to TRBJ2-5, with 10 bases fitting TRBD1. CDR3 size: 15 residues. V trimming: 2 bases; J trimming: 5 bases; junction bases outside the gene matches: 5. The germline CDR1 and CDR2 sequences are SEHNR and FQNEAQ (reference sequence). CDR3 region: CASSLRQGAGETQYF. The CDR3 DNA is TGTGCCAGCAGCTTACGACAGGGGGCAGGGGAGACCCAGTACTTC. The full variable domain, in which reference TRBV7-9 and TRBJ2-5 provide the parts outside the CDR3, is DTGVSQNPRHKITKRGQNVTFRCDPISEHNRLYWYRQTLGQGPEFLTYFQNEAQLEKSRLLSDRFSAERPKGSFSTLEIQRTEQGDSAMYLCASSLRQGAGETQYFGPGTRLLVL.

V and J are TRBV5-1 and TRBJ1-1; unclear D gene. The CDR3 totals 16 residues. Germline V gives CDR1 SGHRS, CDR2 YFSETQ. Trimming stripped 1 base from V and 0 bases from J, with 13 bases between. The CDR3 loop reads CASSLTRIALNTEAFF. The CDR3 DNA is TGCGCCAGCAGCTTGACTCGGATCGCTTTGAACACTGAAGCTTTCTTT.

The V and J genes are TRBV29-1 and TRBJ2-5; 9 bases agree with TRBD1. J was trimmed by 5 bases and V by 2 bases; bases with no gene match: 9. Germline V lookup: CDR1 SQVTM, CDR2 ANQGSEA. The CDR3 spans 15 residues. The CDR3 loop is CSVEFSGTGMETQYF. The CDR3 DNA follows: TGCAGCGTTGAATTCAGTGGGACAGGGATGGAGACCCAGTACTTC. The variable domain in full, completed from reference TRBV29-1 and TRBJ2-5, reads SAVISQKPSRDICQRGTSLTIQCQVDSQVTMMFWYRQQPGQSLTLIATANQGSEATYESGFVIDKFPISRPNLTFSTLTVSNMSPEDSSIYLCSVEFSGTGMETQYFGPGTRLLVL.

For this clonotype: A much larger clone differs by one base, so this may be a read error. The genes are TRBV9 and TRBJ1-5; no clear D. The V end was cut by 9 bases, the J end by 6 bases, with 19 bases between. This CDR3 is 14 amino acids long. From germline, CDR1 is SGDLS and CDR2 YYNGEE. The CDR3 nucleotides are TGTGCCACCAGTTCGGCGGGGTTTGGTCAGCCCCAGCATTTT. Amino acids: CATSSAGFGQPQHF.

This chain uses TRBV7-9 with TRBJ1-2; 10 positions match TRBD1. This CDR3 has 16 amino acids. Germline assignment: CDR1 SEHNR and CDR2 FQNEAQ (reference sequence). Germline trimming cut 5 bases from V and 0 bases from J; bases unmatched to any gene: 6. CDR3 amino acids: CASSDPTGGSNYGYTF. In DNA form, the CDR3 reads TGTGCCAGCAGCGACCCGACAGGGGGCTCTAACTATGGCTACACCTTC.

About this clonotype: The junction does not match germline at one end; this may be a read error. The rearrangement joins TRBV7-2 to TRBJ2-7; 8 bases are shared with TRBD1. There are 17 residues in the CDR3. CDR1 and CDR2 (germline): SGHTA, FQGNSA. CDR3: CASSWDRRGPKAYEQYF. As DNA, the CDR3 is TGTGCCAGCAGCTGGGACAGGCGTGGCCCGAAGGCCTATGAGCAGTACTTC.

This clonotype was found once. The junction shows a germline mismatch at one end, possibly a read error. The V and J genes are TRBV10-3 and TRBJ2-7; TRBD2 matches at 11 bases. The germline gives CDR1 ENHRY, CDR2 SYGVKD. CDR3 length: 15 residues. CDR3 DNA: TGTGCCATCAGATCCGGGACTAGCGGCTCCTGCGAGCAGTACTTC. As protein: CAIRSGTSGSCEQYF.

This clonotype was seen many times. The chain recombines TRBV24-1 with TRBJ1-5; the D is unclear. The CDR3 length is 12 residues. CDR1 is KGHDR and CDR2 is SFDVKD in the germline V gene. V was cut by 1 base and J by 3 bases, with 0 bases left in between. CDR3 DNA sequence: TGTGCCACCAGTGATTTCAATCAGCCCCAGCATTTT. Its protein product is CATSDFNQPQHF.

This clonotype occurred a few times. The chain has TRBV25-1 and TRBJ1-6; D is uncertain. In germline, CDR1 is MGHDK, CDR2 SYGVNS. The CDR3 consists of 13 residues. The V gene lost 3 bases and the J gene lost 5 bases, with 5 bases spanning the gap. CDR3 in amino acids: CASSEGDNSPLHF. In nucleotides, the CDR3 is TGTGCCAGCAGTGAGGGAGATAATTCACCCCTCCACTTT.

The V call is TRBV7-2, the J call TRBJ1-3; D gene ambiguous. CDR1 and CDR2 from the germline V gene are SGHTA and FQGNSA. V was shortened by 1 base and J by 4 bases, with 8 bases between the two germline ends. The CDR3 runs 14 residues. The CDR3: CASSLGGWGNTIYF. The CDR3 DNA reads TGTGCCAGCAGCTTAGGGGGATGGGGAAACACCATATATTTT.

This clonotype occurred a few times. The chain employs TRBV2 and TRBJ2-7; 10 nucleotides agree with TRBD1. CDR1 is SNHLY and CDR2 is FYNNEI in the germline V gene. CDR3 length equals 14 residues. The ends lost 6 bases at V and 5 bases at J; junction bases unmatched: 7. In nucleotides, the CDR3 is TGTGCCAGCAGCTTGGGACAGGGGATCCACGAGCAGTACTTC. This sequence encodes CASSLGQGIHEQYF.